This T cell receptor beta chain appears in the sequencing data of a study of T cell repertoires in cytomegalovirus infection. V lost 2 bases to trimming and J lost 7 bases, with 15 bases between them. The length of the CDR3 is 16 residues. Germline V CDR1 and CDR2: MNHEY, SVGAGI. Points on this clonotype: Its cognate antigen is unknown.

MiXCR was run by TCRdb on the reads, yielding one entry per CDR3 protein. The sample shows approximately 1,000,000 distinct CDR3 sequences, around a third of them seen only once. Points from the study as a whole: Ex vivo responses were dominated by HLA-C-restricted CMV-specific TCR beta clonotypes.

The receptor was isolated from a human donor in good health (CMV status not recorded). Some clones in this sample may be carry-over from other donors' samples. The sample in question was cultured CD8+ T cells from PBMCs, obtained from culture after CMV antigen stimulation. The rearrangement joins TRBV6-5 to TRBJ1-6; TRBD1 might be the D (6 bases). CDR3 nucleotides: TGTGCCAGCAGTTACCCGACACAGGGTGGAAATTCACCCCTCCACTTT. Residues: CASSYPTQGGNSPLHF.